This passage covers 4 T cell receptor beta chains from one sample sequenced in a study of OX40 agonist ivuxolimab in advanced cancers. The table came from immunoSEQ multiplex PCR; TCRdb's copy has only in-frame clones and leaves some out. The sample lists under 35,000 clones, roughly 83% occurring once. The sample consisted of CD4+ or CD8+ T cells sorted from blood, taken in a trial of the OX40 agonist ivuxolimab. These receptors were obtained from an adult with an advanced solid tumor such as melanoma, head and neck, liver or kidney cancer.

This clone was recorded only once. This chain uses TRBV27 with TRBJ2-6; D is uncertain. Germline-derived CDR1 and CDR2 are MNHEY and SMNVEV (reference sequence). V was pared by 3 bases and J by 0 bases, with 6 bases between. The CDR3 is 15 residues long. CDR3 loop: CASSFSSSGANVLTF. The CDR3 DNA reads TGTGCCAGCAGTTTTTCGAGCTCTGGGGCCAACGTCCTGACTTTC.

This chain links TRBV7-9 with TRBJ1-2, with a possible D match to TRBD1 (5 bases). This CDR3 comprises 15 residues. Looked up from germline, CDR1 is SEHNR and CDR2 is FQNEAQ (reference sequence). The V end was cut by 7 bases, the J end by 0 bases, with 15 bases between. In DNA form, the CDR3 reads TGTGCCAGCACCCACCGGGGCAGAGCTAACTATGGCTACACCTTC. It specifies CASTHRGRANYGYTF.

The V gene is TRBV6-1, the J gene TRBJ2-7, with 7 bases matching TRBD2. CDR3 length equals 13 residues. J gave up 2 bases and V 8 bases, and 6 bases lay outside the gene matches. Germline CDR1 MNHNS, CDR2 SASEGT. The CDR3 protein is CASSGLRAYEQYF. The CDR3 DNA reads as TGTGCCAGCTCGGGACTACGGGCCTACGAGCAGTACTTC.

This chain links TRBV6-8 with TRBJ1-1; no firm D call. Trimming cost V 7 bases and J 1 base, with 4 bases left between them. This CDR3 contains 11 residues. Germline CDR1 MNHGY, CDR2 SAAAGT. DNA for the CDR3: TGTGCCAGCATGAAGAACACTGAAGCTTTCTTT. Its protein is CASMKNTEAFF.